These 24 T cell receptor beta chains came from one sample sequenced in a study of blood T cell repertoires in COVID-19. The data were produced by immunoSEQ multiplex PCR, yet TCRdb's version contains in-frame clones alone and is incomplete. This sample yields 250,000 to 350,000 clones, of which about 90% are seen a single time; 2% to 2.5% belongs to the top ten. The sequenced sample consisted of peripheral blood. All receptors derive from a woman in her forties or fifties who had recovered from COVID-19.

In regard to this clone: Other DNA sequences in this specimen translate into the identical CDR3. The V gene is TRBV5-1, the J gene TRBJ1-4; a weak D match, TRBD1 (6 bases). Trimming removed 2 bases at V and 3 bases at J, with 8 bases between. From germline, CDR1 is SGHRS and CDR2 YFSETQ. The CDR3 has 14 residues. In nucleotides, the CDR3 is TGCGCCAGCAGCTTCCAGGGGTCTAATGAAAAACTGTTTTTT. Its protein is CASSFQGSNEKLFF.

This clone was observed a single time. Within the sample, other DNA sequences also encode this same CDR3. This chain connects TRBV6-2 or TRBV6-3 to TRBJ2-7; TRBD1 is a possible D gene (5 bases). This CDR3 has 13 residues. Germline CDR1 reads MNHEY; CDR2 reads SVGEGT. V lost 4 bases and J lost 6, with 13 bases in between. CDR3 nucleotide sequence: TGTGCCAGCAGTTCCATCCAGGGCGGCGAGCAGTACTTC. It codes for CASSSIQGGEQYF.

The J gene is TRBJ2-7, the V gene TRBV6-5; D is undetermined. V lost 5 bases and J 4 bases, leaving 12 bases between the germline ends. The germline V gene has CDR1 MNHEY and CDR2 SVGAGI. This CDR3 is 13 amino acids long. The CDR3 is CASSNNLLYEQYF. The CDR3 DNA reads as TGTGCCAGCAGTAACAACCTTCTTTACGAGCAGTACTTC.

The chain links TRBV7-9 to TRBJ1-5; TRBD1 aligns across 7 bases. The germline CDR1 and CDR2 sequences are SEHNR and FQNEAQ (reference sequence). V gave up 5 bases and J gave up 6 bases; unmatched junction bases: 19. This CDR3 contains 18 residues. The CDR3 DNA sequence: TGTGCCAGCAGCGCCGGTCAACCGAGGACAGGAGGAAGTCAGCCCCAGCATTTT. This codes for CASSAGQPRTGGSQPQHF. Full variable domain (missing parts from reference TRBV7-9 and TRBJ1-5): DTGVSQNPRHKITKRGQNVTFRCDPISEHNRLYWYRQTLGQGPEFLTYFQNEAQLEKSRLLSDRFSAERPKGSFSTLEIQRTEQGDSAMYLCASSAGQPRTGGSQPQHFGDGTRLSIL.

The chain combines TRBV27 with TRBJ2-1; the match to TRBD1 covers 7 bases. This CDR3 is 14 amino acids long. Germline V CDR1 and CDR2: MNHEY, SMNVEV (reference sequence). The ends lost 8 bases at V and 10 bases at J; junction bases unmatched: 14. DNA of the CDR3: TGTGCCAGCCAGCCAGGAGACAGGGAAGGCGAGCAGTTCTTC. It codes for CASQPGDREGEQFF.

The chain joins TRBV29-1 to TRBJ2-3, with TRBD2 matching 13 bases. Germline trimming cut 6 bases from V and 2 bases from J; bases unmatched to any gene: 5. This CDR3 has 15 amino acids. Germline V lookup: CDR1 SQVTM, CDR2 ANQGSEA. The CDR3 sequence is CSVQTSGGYTDTQYF. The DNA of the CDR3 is TGCAGCGTCCAGACTAGCGGGGGGTACACAGATACGCAGTATTTT.

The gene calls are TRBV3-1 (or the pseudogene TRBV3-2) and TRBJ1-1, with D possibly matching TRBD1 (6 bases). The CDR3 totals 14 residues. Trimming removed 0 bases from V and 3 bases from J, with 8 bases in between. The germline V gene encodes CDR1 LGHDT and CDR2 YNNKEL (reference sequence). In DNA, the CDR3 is TGTGCCAGCAGCCAAGATCAGGGGTACACTGAAGCTTTCTTT. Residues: CASSQDQGYTEAFF.

DNA for the CDR3: TGTGCCAGCAGCATAAGGACTAGCGGGAGTAGGTCGACCCACGAGCAGTACTTC. It specifies CASSIRTSGSRSTHEQYF. The V gene is TRBV7-8, the J gene TRBJ2-7, with 13 bases aligning to TRBD2. J gave up 5 bases and V 5 bases, and 15 bases lay outside the gene matches. The CDR3 length is 18 residues. Germline-derived CDR1 and CDR2 are SGHVS and FQNEAQ.

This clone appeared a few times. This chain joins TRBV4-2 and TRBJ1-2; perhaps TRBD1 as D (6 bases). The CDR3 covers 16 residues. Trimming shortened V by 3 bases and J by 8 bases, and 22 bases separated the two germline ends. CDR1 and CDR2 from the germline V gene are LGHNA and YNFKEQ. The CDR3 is CASSQHLPQGTTGYTF. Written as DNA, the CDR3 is TGTGCCAGCAGCCAGCACTTGCCACAGGGAACTACCGGCTACACCTTC.

CDR3 nucleotides: TGCGCCAGCAGCTTCCAGGGTTCGGAGACCCAGTACTTC. It codes for CASSFQGSETQYF. The V and J genes are TRBV5-1 and TRBJ2-5; possibly TRBD1 for D (5 bases). CDR3 size: 13 residues. V shed 2 bases and J shed 5 bases, with 10 bases lying between them. Germline CDR1 is SGHRS and CDR2 is YFSETQ.

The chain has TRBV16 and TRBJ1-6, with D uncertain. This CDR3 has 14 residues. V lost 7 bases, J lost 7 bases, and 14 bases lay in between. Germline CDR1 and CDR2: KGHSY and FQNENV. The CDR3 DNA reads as TGTGCCAGCACCCTCCGGGAGAGAAATTCACCCCTCCACTTT. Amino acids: CASTLRERNSPLHF. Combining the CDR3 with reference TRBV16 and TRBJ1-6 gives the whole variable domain GEEVAQTPKHLVRGEGQKAKLYCAPIKGHSYVFWYQQVLKNEFKFLISFQNENVFDETGMPKERFSAKCLPNSPCSLEIQATKLEDSAVYFCASTLRERNSPLHFGNGTRLTVT.

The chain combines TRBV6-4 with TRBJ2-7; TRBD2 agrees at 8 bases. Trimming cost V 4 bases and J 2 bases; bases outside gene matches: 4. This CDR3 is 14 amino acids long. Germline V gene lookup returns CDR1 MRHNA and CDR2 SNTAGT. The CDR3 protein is CASSGLASTYEQYF. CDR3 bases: TGTGCCAGCAGTGGACTAGCGAGTACCTACGAGCAGTACTTC.

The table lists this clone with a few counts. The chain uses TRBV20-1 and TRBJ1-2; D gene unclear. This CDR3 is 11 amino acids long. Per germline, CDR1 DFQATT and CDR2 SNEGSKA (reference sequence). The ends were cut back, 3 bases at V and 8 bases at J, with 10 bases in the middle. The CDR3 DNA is TGCAGTGCTAGTAGTGGGCCCGGCTACACCTTC. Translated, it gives CSASSGPGYTF.

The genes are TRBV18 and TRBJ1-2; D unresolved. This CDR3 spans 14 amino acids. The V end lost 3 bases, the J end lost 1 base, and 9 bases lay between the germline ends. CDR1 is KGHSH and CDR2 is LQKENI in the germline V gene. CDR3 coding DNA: TGTGCCAGCTCACCTTGGGAGATTAACTATGGCTACACCTTC. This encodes CASSPWEINYGYTF.

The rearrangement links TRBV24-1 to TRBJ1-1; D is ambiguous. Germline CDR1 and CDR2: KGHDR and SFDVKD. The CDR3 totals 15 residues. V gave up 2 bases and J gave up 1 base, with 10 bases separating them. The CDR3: CATSDSMTPNTEAFF. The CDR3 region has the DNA TGTGCCACCAGTGATTCTATGACACCGAACACTGAAGCTTTCTTT.

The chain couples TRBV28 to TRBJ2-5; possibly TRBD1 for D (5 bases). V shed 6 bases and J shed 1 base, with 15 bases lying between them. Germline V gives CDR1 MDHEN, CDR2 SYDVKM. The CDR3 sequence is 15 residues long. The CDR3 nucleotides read TGTGCCAGCAGGCGACCTCGACAGTCCCAAGAGACCCAGTACTTC. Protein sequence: CASRRPRQSQETQYF.

The CDR3 loop is CASSSGTGREQYF. The CDR3 DNA follows: TGTGCCAGCAGCTCCGGGACAGGGAGGGAGCAGTACTTC. The chain employs TRBV28 and TRBJ2-7, with 9 nucleotides matching TRBD1. The germline gives CDR1 MDHEN, CDR2 SYDVKM. The CDR3 is 13 residues long. Trimming at V came to 6 bases and at J to 7 bases, leaving 7 bases not matched to a gene. Looking up the rest from reference TRBV28 and TRBJ2-7 gives the full variable domain: DVKVTQSSRYLVKRTGEKVFLECVQDMDHENMFWYRQDPGLGLRLIYFSYDVKMKEKGDIPEGYSVSREKKERFSLILESASTNQTSMYLCASSSGTGREQYFGPGTRLTVT.

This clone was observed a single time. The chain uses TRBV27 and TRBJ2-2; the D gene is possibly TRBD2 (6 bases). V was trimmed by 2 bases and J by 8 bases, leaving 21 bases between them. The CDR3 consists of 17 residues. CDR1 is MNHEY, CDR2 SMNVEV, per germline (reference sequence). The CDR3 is CASSLRKGGPDRGELFF. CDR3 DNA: TGTGCCAGCAGTTTACGGAAGGGAGGCCCAGACAGAGGGGAGCTGTTTTTT.

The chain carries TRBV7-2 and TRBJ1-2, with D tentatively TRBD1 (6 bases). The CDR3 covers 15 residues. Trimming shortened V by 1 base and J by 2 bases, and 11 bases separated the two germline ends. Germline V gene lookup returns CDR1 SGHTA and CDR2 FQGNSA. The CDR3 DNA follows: TGTGCCAGCAGCTTAGGTCCCAGGGGAAACTATGGCTACACCTTC. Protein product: CASSLGPRGNYGYTF. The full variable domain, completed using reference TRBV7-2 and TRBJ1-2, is GAGVSQSPSNKVTEKGKDVELRCDPISGHTALYWYRQSLGQGLEFLIYFQGNSAPDKSGLPSDRFSAERTGGSVSTLTIQRTQQEDSAVYLCASSLGPRGNYGYTFGSGTRLTVV.

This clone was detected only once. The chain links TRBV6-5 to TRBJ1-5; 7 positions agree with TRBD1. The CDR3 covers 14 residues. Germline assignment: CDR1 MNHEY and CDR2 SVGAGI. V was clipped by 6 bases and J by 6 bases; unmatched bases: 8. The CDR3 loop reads CASRPRTGGQPQHF. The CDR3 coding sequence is TGTGCCAGCAGGCCGCGGACAGGCGGTCAGCCCCAGCATTTT.

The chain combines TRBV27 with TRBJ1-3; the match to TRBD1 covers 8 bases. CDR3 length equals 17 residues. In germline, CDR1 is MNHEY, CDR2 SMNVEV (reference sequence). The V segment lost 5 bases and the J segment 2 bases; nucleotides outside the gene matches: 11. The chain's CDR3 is CASSPLTAGGAGNTIYF. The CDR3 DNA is TGTGCCAGCAGTCCTTTGACGGCAGGGGGCGCTGGAAACACCATATATTTT.

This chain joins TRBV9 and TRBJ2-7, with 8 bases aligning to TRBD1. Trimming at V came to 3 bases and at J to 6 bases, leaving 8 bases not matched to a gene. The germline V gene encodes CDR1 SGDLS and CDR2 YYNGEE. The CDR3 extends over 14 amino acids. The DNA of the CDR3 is TGTGCCAGCAGCGCCCGGACAGGGTTCGGCGAGCAGTACTTC. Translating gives CASSARTGFGEQYF.

The CDR3 region has the DNA TGTGCCAGCAGCCCACGCCAGGGAAGGAAAAACATTCAGTACTTC. This codes for CASSPRQGRKNIQYF. This chain connects TRBV6-2 or TRBV6-3 to TRBJ2-4; a weak D match, TRBD1 (5 bases). Trimming took 6 bases from V and 4 from J, leaving 16 bases between them. Germline values: CDR1 MNHEY, CDR2 SVGEGT. This CDR3 has 15 residues.

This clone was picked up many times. The CDR3 nucleotides are TGCAGCGCCCTTACAGGGGGAATGGGCACTGAAGCTTTCTTT. Its protein is CSALTGGMGTEAFF. The gene calls are TRBV29-1 and TRBJ1-1, with 8 bases that match TRBD1. Per the germline V gene, CDR1 is SQVTM and CDR2 is ANQGSEA. CDR3 length: 14 amino acids. V lost 7 bases to trimming and J lost 4 bases; unmatched junction nucleotides: 11.